This T cell receptor beta chain was found in a study of PD-1 blockade in classical Hodgkin lymphoma. Profiled with immunoSEQ multiplex PCR; TCRdb holds only in-frame clones, not every one. The repertoire holds about 97,000 clones, with 65% to 85% as singletons. CDR1 and CDR2 from the germline V gene are SGDLS and YYNGEE. After removal of 4 bases from V and 3 bases from J, the junction contained 5 bases not matched to a gene. This CDR3 spans 14 amino acids. Every one of the patients relapsed after autologous stem cell transplantation (brentuximab vedotin exposure was variable). The TCR originated in a human donor with classical Hodgkin lymphoma. The sample was peripheral blood mononuclear cells (PBMCs), taken at baseline. The rearrangement uses TRBV9 and TRBJ1-2; 8 bases match TRBD1. CDR3 sequence (DNA): TGTGCCAGCAGCCCCCAGGACAGGGACTATGGCTACACCTTC. This translates into CASSPQDRDYGYTF.